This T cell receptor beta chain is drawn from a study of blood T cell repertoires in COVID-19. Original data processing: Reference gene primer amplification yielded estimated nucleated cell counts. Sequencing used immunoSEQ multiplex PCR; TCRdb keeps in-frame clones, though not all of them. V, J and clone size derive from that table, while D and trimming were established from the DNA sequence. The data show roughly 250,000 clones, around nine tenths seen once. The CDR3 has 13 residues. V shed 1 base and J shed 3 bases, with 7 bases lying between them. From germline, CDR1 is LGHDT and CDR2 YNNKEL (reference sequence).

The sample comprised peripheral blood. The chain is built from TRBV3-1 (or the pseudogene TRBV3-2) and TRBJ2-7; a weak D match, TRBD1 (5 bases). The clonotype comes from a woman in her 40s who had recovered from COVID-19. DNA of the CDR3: TGTGCCAGCAGCCAAGCAGACAGCTACGAGCAGTACTTC. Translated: CASSQADSYEQYF.